This TCR beta chain was identified during a study of blood T cells in healthy people across ages. The count of this clonotype is one. The study drew donors from healthy Caucasian individuals in Russia aged roughly 6 to 90. Through a sample-barcoded 5' primer and a J-beta primer mix, a second PCR was run for about 7 to 12 cycles. MiXCR, applied by TCRdb to the 5' RACE reads, yields one record per CDR3 protein. The sample yields over 700,000 distinct CDR3 sequences, about 53% seen once. Trimming took 3 bases from V and 1 from J; bases not matched to a gene: 2. The CDR3 spans 14 residues. Germline V gives CDR1 MGHDK, CDR2 SYGVNS.

The sample comprised blood. This TCR derives from an elderly man in good health. V is TRBV25-1 and J is TRBJ1-1, with 7 positions matching TRBD1. CDR3 coding DNA: TGTGCCAGCAGTGAGACAGGGTGGAACACTGAAGCTTTCTTT. This encodes CASSETGWNTEAFF.